These 31 T cell receptor beta chains originate from one sample sequenced in a study of metastatic and nonmetastatic thyroid tumors. TCRdb re-analyzed the PCR reads using MiXCR. The sample contains thousands of clones, just over 35% of which appear only once. Treatment of any kind had been given to no patient before thyroid surgery. The specimen sequenced was adjacent normal tissue. These TCRs come from a female donor with papillary thyroid cancer or a benign thyroid nodule (not recorded which). Some clones in this sample may be carry-over from other donors' samples.

This clone was seen only once. The rearrangement links TRBV11-3 to TRBJ2-7, with 7 nucleotides matching TRBD1. CDR3 length: 15 residues. Unmatched junction bases numbered 5, after V lost 0 bases and J lost 3 bases. Germline V gives CDR1 SGHNT, CDR2 YENEEA. The CDR3 reads CASSLEGTEGYEQYF. The CDR3 DNA follows: TGTGCCAGCAGCTTAGAAGGGACAGAGGGCTACGAGCAGTACTTC.

This clone has a handful of counts. The rearrangement uses TRBV6-2 or TRBV6-3 and TRBJ1-1; 7 bases align to TRBD1. The CDR3 totals 15 residues. Germline loops: CDR1 MNHEY, CDR2 SVGEGT. Trimming took 6 bases from V and 4 from J; bases not matched to a gene: 11. CDR3 sequence reads: CASSPPTGFTTEAFF. The CDR3 DNA sequence: TGTGCCAGCAGCCCTCCGACAGGGTTTACCACTGAAGCTTTCTTT.

The DNA of the CDR3 is TGCGCCAGCAGCACCCGGACAGGGAACAATGAGCAGTTCTTC. This codes for CASSTRTGNNEQFF. The chain recombines TRBV5-1 with TRBJ2-1, with 8 positions matching TRBD1. V dropped 4 bases and J dropped 5; count of bases not matched to a gene: 5. CDR1 and CDR2 from the germline V gene are SGHRS and YFSETQ. The CDR3 runs 14 residues.

The chain recombines TRBV12-3 or TRBV12-4 with TRBJ2-7; 9 bases line up with TRBD1. Trimming took 5 bases from V and 3 from J; bases not matched to a gene: 5. This CDR3 is built from 14 residues. CDR3 residues: CASSMTGGNYEQYF. In DNA form, the CDR3 reads TGTGCCAGCAGTATGACAGGGGGGAACTACGAGCAGTACTTC.

The V gene is TRBV28, the J gene TRBJ2-1; D gene unclear. Trimming took 7 bases from V and 3 from J, leaving 16 bases between them. The CDR3 covers 15 residues. The germline CDR1 and CDR2 sequences are MDHEN and SYDVKM. Here the CDR3 DNA reads TGTGCCAGCACTCCCGATGGACGCCTCTACAATGAGCAGTTCTTC. Its translation is CASTPDGRLYNEQFF. Complete variable domain (other parts from reference TRBV28 and TRBJ2-1): DVKVTQSSRYLVKRTGEKVFLECVQDMDHENMFWYRQDPGLGLRLIYFSYDVKMKEKGDIPEGYSVSREKKERFSLILESASTNQTSMYLCASTPDGRLYNEQFFGPGTRLTVL.

There are a few counts of this clone. The junction and the germline gene differ at one end; a read error may be behind it. The chain has TRBV3-1 and TRBJ2-1; D gene unclear. The CDR3 consists of 12 residues. The germline CDR1 and CDR2 sequences are LGHDT and YNNKEL (reference sequence). Here the CDR3 reads CASSQPYNEQLF. CDR3 DNA sequence: TGCGCCAGCAGCCAACCCTACAATGAGCAGCTCTTC.

This clone was observed a handful of times. The chain carries TRBV9 and TRBJ1-1; D call uncertain. Germline V gene lookup returns CDR1 SGDLS and CDR2 YYNGEE. The CDR3 runs 13 residues. V dropped 3 bases and J dropped 5 bases, with 11 bases sitting between them. The CDR3: CASSDRVGTEAFF. The CDR3 coding sequence is TGTGCCAGCAGCGACCGGGTTGGTACTGAAGCTTTCTTT.

This clone appeared once. The chain uses TRBV4-3 and TRBJ1-2, with a possible D match to TRBD1 (5 bases). Per germline, CDR1 LGHNA and CDR2 YSLEER. This CDR3 has 15 amino acids. Trimming removed 5 bases at V and 2 bases at J, with 15 bases between. CDR3 amino acids: CASSGGGGLNYGYTF. In nucleotides, the CDR3 is TGCGCCAGCAGCGGTGGGGGGGGACTGAACTATGGCTACACCTTC.

On this clone itself: Compared with germline, one end of the junction differs, possibly owing to a read error. The rearrangement links TRBV6-1 to TRBJ2-1; D could derive from TRBD1 or TRBD2 (5 bases each). From germline, CDR1 is MNHNS and CDR2 SASEGT. CDR3 length: 15 amino acids. CDR3 bases: TGTGCCAGCACGCTCGGGGCGGTAGTTTACAATGATCAGCTCTTC. Its protein is CASTLGAVVYNDQLF.

J is TRBJ2-1 and V is TRBV12-3 or TRBV12-4; D gene uncertain. Trimming cost V 7 bases and J 8 bases, with 15 bases left between them. The CDR3 totals 13 residues. CDR3 in amino acids: CASTPTADDEQFF. The CDR3 DNA reads TGTGCCAGCACCCCCACCGCAGACGATGAGCAGTTCTTC.

This sequence joins TRBV30 and TRBJ2-7; D is unclear. CDR3 length: 13 residues. From germline, CDR1 is GTSNPN and CDR2 SVGIG (reference sequence). Trimming stripped 5 bases from V and 0 bases from J, with 11 bases between. CDR3 amino acids: CAWSTGTSYEQYF. CDR3 nucleotide sequence: TGTGCCTGGTCGACGGGTACCTCCTACGAGCAGTACTTC.

This clone was counted a few times. The chain uses TRBV6-2 or TRBV6-3 and TRBJ2-1; weak D call: TRBD2 (5 bases). The germline V and J ends were trimmed by 1 base and 6 bases, with 7 bases remaining between them. CDR1 and CDR2 from the germline V gene are MNHEY and SVGEGT. The CDR3 extends over 13 amino acids. CDR3 bases: TGTGCCAGCAGTTACTGGGAGACCAATGAGCAGTTCTTC. Translation gives CASSYWETNEQFF.

The chain uses TRBV28 and TRBJ2-7; no clear D gene. V was trimmed by 3 bases and J by 5 bases, leaving 2 bases between them. The CDR3 contains 10 residues. Germline CDR1 reads MDHEN; CDR2 reads SYDVKM. CDR3 region: CASSLDEQYF. CDR3 bases: TGTGCCAGCAGTTTGGACGAGCAGTACTTC.

The chain carries TRBV6-5 and TRBJ2-7, with 10 bases identical to TRBD2. CDR3 length: 15 amino acids. CDR1 and CDR2 (germline): MNHEY, SVGAGI. The CDR3 DNA reads TGTGCCAGCAGTGACTCGGAGGTAGCGGGAGGTTTGCAGTACGTC. Translating gives CASSDSEVAGGLQYV.

This clone was observed a few times. This rearrangement joins TRBV12-3 or TRBV12-4 to TRBJ1-6, with 8 bases matching TRBD1. Losses at the gene ends were 7 bases for V and 7 bases for J; bases not matched to a gene: 15. This CDR3 is 17 amino acids long. CDR3 coding DNA: TGTGCCAGCACTAAGGGACAGGACTGGGCTTCCAATTCACCCCTCCACTTT. Amino acids: CASTKGQDWASNSPLHF.

V and J are TRBV7-2 and TRBJ1-1; TRBD1 is a possible D gene (5 bases). Germline loops: CDR1 SGHTA, CDR2 FQGNSA. This CDR3 has 14 residues. Trimming took off 3 bases at V and 3 bases at J, with 11 bases between the two ends. CDR3 nucleotides: TGTGCCAGCAGCTTGAGATGGGACTACACTGAAGCTTTCTTT. This encodes CASSLRWDYTEAFF.

The J gene is TRBJ2-3, the V gene TRBV5-1; 11 bases are a match to TRBD2. The CDR3 runs to 16 residues. V lost 0 bases and J lost 1; bases outside the gene matches: 1. In germline, CDR1 is SGHRS, CDR2 YFSETQ. The CDR3 nucleotides read TGCGCCAGCAGCTTGGTAGCGGGAGGGGGCACAGATACGCAGTATTTT. Translating it yields CASSLVAGGGTDTQYF. The entire variable domain, with the rest obtained from reference TRBV5-1 and TRBJ2-3, is as follows: KAGVTQTPRYLIKTRGQQVTLSCSPISGHRSVSWYQQTPGQGLQFLFEYFSETQRNKGNFPGRFSGRQFSNSRSEMNVSTLELGDSALYLCASSLVAGGGTDTQYFGPGTRLTVL.

The CDR3 here is CSARDLGTGVYNSPLHF. In nucleotides, the CDR3 is TGCAGTGCTAGAGATCTCGGGACAGGCGTCTATAATTCACCCCTCCACTTT. J is TRBJ1-6 and V is TRBV20-1; 8 bases are a match to TRBD1. J gave up 3 bases and V 0 bases, and 7 bases lay outside the gene matches. CDR3 length: 17 residues. The germline V gene encodes CDR1 DFQATT and CDR2 SNEGSKA (reference sequence).

This rearrangement joins TRBV28 to TRBJ2-7, with 7 bases fitting TRBD1. This CDR3 spans 16 amino acids. The V segment lost 3 bases and the J segment 4 bases; nucleotides outside the gene matches: 12. Looked up from germline, CDR1 is MDHEN and CDR2 is SYDVKM. The CDR3 DNA follows: TGTGCCAGCAGTTTGGGGACAGCGGTACTCGGGTACGAGCAGTACTTC. Amino acids: CASSLGTAVLGYEQYF.

J is TRBJ2-5 and V is TRBV11-2; tentatively, D is TRBD1 (5 bases). Trimming left V 6 bases short and J 4 bases short, with 12 bases between. Germline V CDR1 and CDR2: SGHAT, FQNNGV. The CDR3 totals 13 residues. The CDR3 DNA sequence: TGTGCCAGCAGTTCAGGGTTAGGAGAGACCCAGTACTTC. This translates into CASSSGLGETQYF.

The CDR3 spells CASSSGLETQYF. CDR3 sequence (DNA): TGTGCCAGCAGTTCAGGGTTAGAGACCCAGTACTTC. The chain couples TRBV28 to TRBJ2-5, with D perhaps TRBD1 (5 bases). Germline CDR1 and CDR2: MDHEN and SYDVKM. Trimming shortened V by 4 bases and J by 4 bases, and 7 bases separated the two germline ends. The CDR3 sequence is 12 residues long.

V and J are TRBV6-5 and TRBJ2-7, with 7 bases aligning to TRBD2. The CDR3 consists of 14 residues. Germline V lookup: CDR1 MNHEY, CDR2 SVGAGI. V was pared by 2 bases and J by 3 bases, with 4 bases of the junction left unmatched. CDR3 amino acids: CASSYGGEFYEQYF. The CDR3 DNA is TGTGCCAGCAGTTACGGGGGGGAATTCTACGAGCAGTACTTC.

In regard to this clone: Other DNA sequences within the sample encode an identical CDR3. The genes are TRBV30 and TRBJ2-7; 7 bases are shared with TRBD1. This CDR3 comprises 14 residues. J gave up 4 bases and V 0 bases, and 6 bases lay outside the gene matches. The germline V gene encodes CDR1 GTSNPN and CDR2 SVGIG (reference sequence). The CDR3 sequence is CAWSVSGTAYEQYF. Here the CDR3 DNA reads TGTGCCTGGAGTGTTTCCGGGACAGCTTACGAGCAGTACTTC.

The chain links TRBV6-2 or TRBV6-3 to TRBJ2-1; D is undetermined. This CDR3 comprises 12 residues. With 2 bases removed from V and 6 bases from J, the gap between germline ends came to 5 bases. Germline V gives CDR1 MNHEY, CDR2 SVGEGT. Written as DNA, the CDR3 is TGTGCCAGCAGTTACGTGCTCAATGAGCAGTTCTTC. It yields the protein CASSYVLNEQFF.

This clone is labeled as large (0.1 to 1%). The V gene is TRBV2, the J gene TRBJ2-7; 7 positions agree with TRBD2. After removal of 7 bases from V and 3 bases from J, the junction contained 9 bases not matched to a gene. The CDR3 sequence is 14 residues long. Germline V gives CDR1 SNHLY, CDR2 FYNNEI. The DNA for the CDR3 is TGTGCCAGCACATCGGAGGCTAGCGGCTACGAGCAGTACTTC. Residues: CASTSEASGYEQYF. Full variable domain (outside the CDR3, taken from reference TRBV2 and TRBJ2-7): EPEVTQTPSHQVTQMGQEVILRCVPISNHLYFYWYRQILGQKVEFLVSFYNNEISEKSEIFDDQFSVERPDGSNFTLKIRSTKLEDSAMYFCASTSEASGYEQYFGPGTRLTVT.

This clone is medium-sized. The chain employs TRBV24-1 and TRBJ2-2, with a weak D call TRBD2 (7 bases). Per the germline V gene, CDR1 is KGHDR and CDR2 is SFDVKD. The CDR3 is made up of 19 amino acids. V lost 4 bases, J lost 0 bases, and 20 bases lay in between. The CDR3 protein is CATSEPPSRGGTNTGELFF. CDR3 in DNA: TGTGCCACCAGTGAACCCCCCTCCAGGGGAGGGACGAACACCGGGGAGCTGTTTTTT.

This clone was detected ten times or more. This chain links TRBV5-6 with TRBJ1-2, with no clear D. The germline CDR1 and CDR2 sequences are SGHDT and YYEEEE. The CDR3 totals 15 residues. Between the trimmed V and J ends, which lost 0 bases and 0 bases, there was a span of 9 bases. The CDR3 reads CASSLGLAANYGYTF. CDR3 DNA sequence: TGTGCCAGCAGCTTGGGCCTGGCAGCTAACTATGGCTACACCTTC.

This chain links TRBV30 with TRBJ2-7, with TRBD1 as a possible D gene (5 bases). Trimming took 6 bases from V and 0 from J, leaving 15 bases between them. The CDR3 sequence is 14 residues long. CDR1 is GTSNPN, CDR2 SVGIG, per germline (reference sequence). The CDR3, as DNA: TGTGCCTGCTTGGACATCCAAGTCTCCTACGAGCAGTACTTC. It is translated as CACLDIQVSYEQYF.

The rearrangement links TRBV6-1 to TRBJ2-1, with D possibly being TRBD1 (5 bases). CDR3 length: 15 residues. V was cut by 4 bases and J by 9 bases, with 19 bases left in between. From germline, CDR1 is MNHNS and CDR2 SASEGT. In nucleotides, the CDR3 is TGTGCCAGCAGTGTCATTAGGGGCAGGCTAACTGAGCAGTTCTTC. The encoded protein is CASSVIRGRLTEQFF.

The chain uses TRBV5-1 and TRBJ2-7; tentative D call: TRBD2 (5 bases). V was cut by 0 bases and J by 0 bases, with 7 bases left in between. This CDR3 is 14 amino acids long. Germline assignment: CDR1 SGHRS and CDR2 YFSETQ. The CDR3 loop reads CASSLAGNSYEQYF. Here the CDR3 DNA reads TGCGCCAGCAGCTTGGCCGGGAACTCCTACGAGCAGTACTTC.

In this sample, this clone turned up a few times. The chain employs TRBV27 and TRBJ1-5; 10 positions match TRBD1. V lost 5 bases and J lost 0; bases outside the gene matches: 1. Germline V gene sequence: CDR1 MNHEY, CDR2 SMNVEV (reference sequence). The CDR3 extends over 15 amino acids. For the CDR3, the DNA is TGTGCCAGCAGTCGGACAGGGGGTAGCAATCAGCCCCAGCATTTT. It encodes CASSRTGGSNQPQHF.